Following are 19 T cell receptor beta chains from one sample sequenced in a study of T cell repertoires in cytomegalovirus infection. TCRdb fed the reads into MiXCR, producing one record per CDR3 protein. The sample has around 740,000 distinct CDR3 sequences; about 40% are singletons. Sequenced: PBMCs. The receptors derive from a human donor in good health (CMV status not recorded). Some clones in this sample may be carry-over from other donors' samples.

V and J are TRBV7-9 and TRBJ1-2, with no clear D. Germline V gene lookup returns CDR1 SEHNR and CDR2 FQNEAQ (reference sequence). Trimming took off 8 bases at V and 8 bases at J, with 18 bases between the two ends. CDR3 length equals 13 residues. The CDR3 region is CASVPDGASGYTF. The CDR3 DNA follows: TGTGCCAGCGTCCCGGACGGAGCTTCGGGCTACACCTTC.

The chain carries TRBV28 and TRBJ2-7; a weak D match, TRBD2 (7 bases). Trimming cost V 6 bases and J 4 bases, with 16 bases left between them. The CDR3 has 14 residues. The germline V gene has CDR1 MDHEN and CDR2 SYDVKM. The CDR3, as DNA: TGTGCCAGCAGGAGGGGGGGCGCCGTATACGAGCAGTACTTC. The encoded protein is CASRRGGAVYEQYF. Together with reference TRBV28 and TRBJ2-7, the CDR3 gives the full variable domain: DVKVTQSSRYLVKRTGEKVFLECVQDMDHENMFWYRQDPGLGLRLIYFSYDVKMKEKGDIPEGYSVSREKKERFSLILESASTNQTSMYLCASRRGGAVYEQYFGPGTRLTVT.

The sample holds a few counts of this clonotype. This sequence joins TRBV7-8 and TRBJ2-7; D gene uncertain. The CDR3 runs 14 residues. Germline assignment: CDR1 SGHVS and CDR2 FQNEAQ. The V end was cut by 3 bases, the J end by 5 bases, with 14 bases between. The CDR3 sequence is CASSLGRESDEQYF. The CDR3, as DNA: TGTGCCAGCAGCTTGGGAAGGGAATCTGACGAGCAGTACTTC.

V and J are TRBV28 and TRBJ2-1; possible D gene TRBD2, 5 bases. Germline V lookup: CDR1 MDHEN, CDR2 SYDVKM. The CDR3 consists of 14 residues. V was trimmed by 7 bases and J by 2 bases, leaving 12 bases between them. The CDR3 DNA reads as TGTGCCAGCACTCTACCCGGGACCTACAATGAGCAGTTCTTC. It specifies CASTLPGTYNEQFF.

This clonotype was observed a few times. V is TRBV6-6 and J is TRBJ1-1, with D possibly being TRBD1 (5 bases). CDR1 and CDR2 (germline): MNHNY, SVGAGI (reference sequence). V was shortened by 4 bases and J by 1 base, with 10 bases between the two germline ends. CDR3 length equals 14 residues. Here the CDR3 reads CASSFEGQNTEAFF. The CDR3 coding sequence is TGTGCCAGCAGTTTTGAGGGGCAGAACACTGAAGCTTTCTTT.

This clonotype has at least ten counts. The chain links TRBV6-1 to TRBJ1-2; tentatively, D is TRBD1 (5 bases). The V gene's germline CDR1 is MNHNS and CDR2 SASEGT. Between the trimmed V and J ends, which lost 3 bases and 6 bases, there was a span of 14 bases. CDR3 length: 14 amino acids. The CDR3 nucleotides read TGTGCCAGCAGTGACAGGGTCCCTCTGGATGGCTACACCTTC. Translating gives CASSDRVPLDGYTF.

This clonotype appeared a few times. V is TRBV7-3 and J is TRBJ2-1; 9 nucleotides match TRBD2. The V gene's germline CDR1 is SGHTA and CDR2 FQGTGA. V lost 4 bases to trimming and J lost 6 bases; unmatched junction nucleotides: 7. CDR3 length: 15 amino acids. The CDR3 DNA reads as TGTGCCAGCAGCTCTACCGGGACTAGCCCCAATGAGCAGTTCTTC. It yields the protein CASSSTGTSPNEQFF.

This rearrangement joins TRBV14 to TRBJ2-7; 10 bases match TRBD1. The CDR3 is made up of 16 amino acids. The trim removed 0 bases at V and 7 bases at J, leaving 9 bases unmatched. The germline gives CDR1 SGHDN, CDR2 FVKESK. CDR3: CASSQDKVGTGEEQYF. CDR3 sequence (DNA): TGTGCCAGCAGCCAAGATAAAGTAGGGACAGGGGAAGAGCAGTACTTC.

Comments on this clonotype: This CDR3 is missing its conserved last phenylalanine or tryptophan, likely due to a read error. The DNA is left out, because the CDR3 cannot be placed on it with certainty; the CDR3 is given as TCRdb lists it. The chain recombines TRBV12-3 or TRBV12-4 with TRBJ1-2; the table's TRBD1 call for D was not verified on the DNA. The CDR3 region is 12 residues in length, termini included. The CDR3 here is CASSLVRDRGFL.

This clonotype was seen at least ten times. CDR3 bases: TGTGCCAGCAGCTGGCCAGGGGTGGAGAATGGAAACACCATATATTTT. Amino acids: CASSWPGVENGNTIYF. The chain links TRBV7-2 to TRBJ1-3, with TRBD1 as a possible D gene (6 bases). Per the germline V gene, CDR1 is SGHTA and CDR2 is FQGNSA. The CDR3 spans 16 residues. Between the trimmed V and J ends, which lost 4 bases and 3 bases, there was a span of 16 bases.

The genes are TRBV12-3 or TRBV12-4 and TRBJ1-1; D is perhaps TRBD1 (6 bases). This CDR3 region has 11 residues. V was shortened by 2 bases and J by 13 bases, with 11 bases between the two germline ends. In DNA, the CDR3 is TGTGCCAGCAGTTTAAACAGGGTAGATTTCTTT. Residues: CASSLNRVDFF.

This clonotype was picked up many times. The V call is TRBV6-1, the J call TRBJ2-3, with no clear D. Per the germline V gene, CDR1 is MNHNS and CDR2 is SASEGT. With 1 base removed from V and 9 bases from J, the gap between germline ends came to 8 bases. There are 12 residues in the CDR3. The CDR3 loop is CASSEVGLTQYF. CDR3 DNA sequence: TGTGCCAGCAGTGAAGTGGGGTTAACGCAGTATTTT.

The CDR3 here is CASRVRYRPDQPQHF. CDR3 in DNA: TGTGCCAGTAGGGTCCGTTACAGACCCGATCAGCCCCAGCATTTT. The rearrangement links TRBV19 to TRBJ1-5; D is uncertain. Germline CDR1 LNHDA, CDR2 SQIVND (reference sequence). The CDR3 length is 15 residues. The ends were cut back, 6 bases at V and 5 bases at J, with 17 bases in the middle.

This chain connects TRBV12-3 or TRBV12-4 to TRBJ2-1, with 10 bases fitting TRBD2. V was pared by 3 bases and J by 10 bases, with 15 bases of the junction left unmatched. This CDR3 spans 17 amino acids. The CDR3 is CASSLGVGTSVGREQFF. CDR3 sequence (DNA): TGTGCCAGCAGTTTGGGCGTCGGGACTAGCGTTGGGAGAGAGCAGTTCTTC.

This chain uses TRBV20-1 with TRBJ2-3; TRBD2 aligns across 13 bases. The trim removed 4 bases at V and 2 bases at J, leaving 3 bases unmatched. There are 15 residues in the CDR3. From germline, CDR1 is DFQATT and CDR2 SNEGSKA (reference sequence). This chain's CDR3 is CSATGTSGVTDTQYF. The CDR3 bases are TGCAGTGCTACGGGGACTAGCGGGGTCACAGATACGCAGTATTTT.

The chain combines TRBV29-1 with TRBJ2-7; TRBD1 agrees at 10 bases. CDR3 length equals 13 residues. Trimming removed 4 bases from V and 5 bases from J; junction bases left unmatched: 5. CDR1 is SQVTM and CDR2 is ANQGSEA in the germline V gene. Written as DNA, the CDR3 is TGCAGCGTTGGTGGGACAGGGGTCAACGAGCAGTACTTC. Its protein product is CSVGGTGVNEQYF.

This clonotype came up many times. V is TRBV28 and J is TRBJ2-7, with TRBD2 as a possible D gene (5 bases). The V end was cut by 5 bases, the J end by 3 bases, with 11 bases between. The CDR3 loop spans 13 amino acids. Looked up from germline, CDR1 is MDHEN and CDR2 is SYDVKM. CDR3 residues: CASSIGRGYEQYF. The CDR3, as DNA: TGTGCCAGCAGTATTGGACGGGGCTACGAGCAGTACTTC.

J is TRBJ2-7 and V is TRBV5-1; D may correspond to TRBD1 or TRBD2 (5 bases each). Germline loops: CDR1 SGHRS, CDR2 YFSETQ. With 4 bases removed from V and 3 bases from J, the gap between germline ends came to 14 bases. This CDR3 comprises 14 residues. The CDR3 bases are TGCGCCAGCAGCCACCGGGACCCAGGCTACGAGCAGTACTTC. Translation gives CASSHRDPGYEQYF.

This clonotype came up a few times. DNA of the CDR3: TGTGCCAGCAGTTTTGAGGAGATCCGGTCTGGGGAAGCTTTCTTT. Translation: CASSFEEIRSGEAFF. The genes are TRBV12-3 or TRBV12-4 and TRBJ1-1; D is uncertain. V dropped 3 bases and J dropped 8 bases, with 19 bases sitting between them. This CDR3 region has 15 residues.